The clone carrying this T cell receptor beta chain was seen ten or more times. Its antigen is undetermined. This sample was taken from a study of T cell repertoires in cytomegalovirus infection. In the study overall: Indications of both CMV infection and matching HLA type were provided by public TCR beta signatures.

Study-wide results and limits: Identification of carriers of CMV plus the relevant HLA was achieved through cumulative public TCR beta family frequency. Predominance within the ex vivo response was attributable to HLA-C-restricted CMV-specific TCR beta clonotypes.

TCRdb re-called the reads with MiXCR, one entry per CDR3 protein. The sample contains under 300,000 distinct CDR3 sequences, around 12% of which appear only once. CDR3 size: 14 residues. Trimming shortened V by 1 base and J by 0 bases, and 7 bases separated the two germline ends. Looked up from germline, CDR1 is SGHKS and CDR2 is YYEKEE (reference sequence). This sequence joins TRBV5-5 and TRBJ1-2, with D uncertain. The sequencing input was PBMCs. This TCR derives from a human donor in good health (CMV status not recorded). Some clones in this sample may be carry-over from other donors' samples. CDR3 amino acids: CASSLRETNYGYTF. In DNA, the CDR3 is TGTGCCAGCAGCTTGCGTGAGACTAACTATGGCTACACCTTC.